This T cell receptor (beta chain) was sequenced in a study of cytomegalovirus exposure and HLA in healthy donors. Looked up from germline, CDR1 is SGHRS and CDR2 is YFSETQ. The CDR3 has 15 residues. V was cut by 0 bases and J by 2 bases, with 8 bases left in between. Study results and caveats: Three CMV-associated chains proved CMV antigen-specific in vitro. For most TCR beta V segments, an earlier analysis put the productive rate at about 90% or about 30% of the time.

Primers: 60 Vbeta forward and 13 Jbeta reverse. Generated by immunoSEQ multiplex PCR, the TCRdb table keeps only in-frame clones and is missing some. The table lists some 120,000 clones, approximately 72% of them singletons, with about 8.2% in the top ten. Regarding donors, all were healthy bone marrow donors. With respect to this clone: Its antigen is still unknown.

The sequencing sample was made of PBMCs. The receptor's source is a woman in her forties in good health and CMV-seropositive. The chain is built from TRBV5-1 and TRBJ2-2; D remains unclear. DNA for the CDR3: TGCGCCAGCAGCTTGGCAGGCCAAAACACCGGGGAGCTGTTTTTT. Translated, it gives CASSLAGQNTGELFF.